This TCR beta chain was recorded in a study of CD8 T cells in Susac syndrome. An input of 0.5 to 1 ug of RNA was subjected to reverse transcription using random hexamers. TCRdb processed the immunoSEQ multiplex PCR reads anew with MiXCR; each CDR3 protein has one entry. Counted here are 120,000 or so distinct CDR3 sequences, roughly 94% occurring once; the ten biggest clones make up about 0.12%. The germline gives CDR1 SGHRS, CDR2 YFSETQ. Trimming removed 0 bases from V and 3 bases from J, with 13 bases in between. The CDR3 extends over 15 amino acids. The sequence was collected from a human donor with multiple sclerosis. The chain uses TRBV5-1 and TRBJ2-7; possibly TRBD1 for D (6 bases). Sequencing was performed on CD4+ T cells from PBMCs. Here the CDR3 DNA reads TGCGCCAGCAGCTTGGCGAACAGGGCAGTCTACGAGCAGTACTTC. Its translation: CASSLANRAVYEQYF. The whole variable domain, filled in from reference TRBV5-1 and TRBJ2-7, reads KAGVTQTPRYLIKTRGQQVTLSCSPISGHRSVSWYQQTPGQGLQFLFEYFSETQRNKGNFPGRFSGRQFSNSRSEMNVSTLELGDSALYLCASSLANRAVYEQYFGPGTRLTVT.